This TCR beta chain appears in the sequencing data of a study of T cell clones after liver transplantation (dated by TCRdb to between 2018 and 2021). Concerning the study at large: The samples were obtained from ITN030ST, a randomized trial that attempted immunosuppression withdrawal within 2 years after liver transplantation. After a pre-transplant mixed lymphocyte reaction, TCRbeta sequencing was used to pinpoint donor-reactive T cell clones, which were subsequently tracked in post-transplant blood. Third party-reactive TCRbeta sequences from pre-transplant MLRs were also identified as an antigen-independent comparator for donor-reactive sequences. Three of the eight recipients were HCV-positive; the others were transplanted for non-autoimmune, non-viral indications. No induction therapy was given to the subjects, and standard immunosuppression was administered until randomization at 12-24 months post-transplant. Tolerance was defined as complete immunosuppression withdrawal for at least one year with no rise in liver enzymes beyond twice the upper limit of normal. Blood samples were collected pre-transplant, pre-randomization before withdrawal, and post-randomization after either full withdrawal or failed withdrawal. Of the 8 liver transplant recipients making up the studied cohort, 3 were classified as tolerant and 5 as non-tolerant. What the research found in general, with its limitations: Once repertoire turnover was taken into account, donor-reactive detection showed a significant reduction for CD4 in 7 of 8 subjects and for CD8 in 8 of 8. Because of small, heterogeneous patient numbers and non-standardized post-transplant time points, the conclusions were only preliminary. Without allograft tissue specimens, donor-reactive T cells may have migrated into the graft rather than being deleted. A greater decline was seen for donor-reactive sequences than for third party-reactive sequences, suggesting partial antigen-specific deletion unrelated to withdrawal success. In most of the 8 subjects, regardless of tolerance or HCV status, circulating donor-reactive CD4 TCRbeta sequences dropped significantly post-transplant. Low numbers of available donor cells limited the measurable donor-reactive repertoire in two subjects.

Thawed unstimulated PBMCs were stained for CD3, CD4 and CD8 and FACS-sorted into CD3+CD4+ and CD3+CD8+ populations. All 8 studied subjects were randomized to immunosuppression withdrawal. The Qiagen DNeasy Blood and Tissue Kit was used to isolate genomic DNA. A note on this clone: Its antigen remains undetermined. No qualities accompany the bases; no much larger clone lies one base away.

Frozen genomic DNA underwent high-throughput TCRbeta CDR3 sequencing by immunoSEQ, including PCR amplification, mapping, bias correction and internal controls. The original methods were these. Productive rearrangements were retained, and unique TCRbeta sequences were defined by the CDR3 nucleotide sequence together with the V and J gene. A sequence counted as donor-reactive only if the sequence showed at least 5-fold expansion in CFSE-low cells compared with unstimulated pre-transplant cells and had a frequency of at least 0.01%. Minimum frequency thresholds were set for each subject on the basis of the unstimulated sample with the lowest template count, so that a detection power of at least 90% was ensured. Jensen-Shannon divergence between the top 1000 TCRbeta sequences after and before transplant was used to measure repertoire turnover. Two-sided Fisher's exact tests were used to test for changes in how often donor-reactive sequences were detected. This is the immuneACCESS table as TCRdb keeps it, with only in-frame sequences that have V and J called. A part of the clones is gone; compared with another copy, unresolved V genes explain less than half, and the rest is unexplained. The V and J calls and the clone size are those of that table, but D and trimming were determined from the DNA. The sample profile shows tens of thousands of clones; about 92% of them were found once. The ten largest clones add up to 0.8% to 1% of the sample.

V has 3 bases trimmed and J has 6 bases trimmed; junction bases matching no gene number 13. The CDR3 holds 16 amino acids from the cysteine to the phenylalanine. This entry keeps only the CDR3 DNA: 48 bases, framed from base 1. For CDR1 and CDR2, the germline V gene lists SGHRS and YFSETQ. The receptor's source is a human patient who received a liver transplant. Some T cells may have been brought in with the graft after a transplant. The chain couples TRBV5-1 to TRBJ1-2; the central 8 bases match TRBD1. The sequencing here drew on CD4+ T cells from blood, taken less than 26 months after liver transplant. The sequence in DNA is TGCGCCAGCAGCTCGACGCAAACAGGGGGAGCGGATGGCTACACCTTC. Protein translation: CASSSTQTGGADGYTF.